A selection of T cell receptor beta chains follows, all from one sample in a study of blood T cell repertoires in COVID-19. Profiled with immunoSEQ multiplex PCR; TCRdb holds only in-frame clones, not every one. This sample has some 270,000 clones, with roughly 91% found just once. Sequencing was done on a sample of PBMCs or T cells enriched from blood (not recorded which). The receptors were gathered from a woman aged 55 to 70 who had recovered from COVID-19. Both conserved end residues are part of each CDR3. A D gene is named only where the DNA matches it firmly. Size tells how often a clone was seen (once, few, many) or the class of an expanded clone, and some rows leave it out.

d_gene	v_gene	abundance	j_gene	CDR3nt	CDR3aa
NA	TRBV18	NA	TRBJ2-3	TGTGCCAGCTCACCCCCGGGACTGGAGGGCACAGATACGCAGTATTTT	CASSPPGLEGTDTQYF
TRBD2	TRBV3-1/TRBV3-2	few	TRBJ2-5	TGTGCCAGCAGCCATGCTGCGGGGGGGCGTCCGACTCGCGACTTC	CASSHAAGGRPTRDF
NA	TRBV19	NA	TRBJ1-1	TGTGCCAGATGTTGGCAGGGAAAGAACACTGAAGCTTTCTTT	CARCWQGKNTEAFF
TRBD2	TRBV6-4	NA	TRBJ2-7	TGTGCCAGCAGTGACCACGGGACTAGCGGGAACGACTACGAGCAGTACTTC	CASSDHGTSGNDYEQYF
NA	TRBV28	NA	TRBJ1-1	TGTGCCAGTAGCGAACAGGGACGGGGCACTGAAGCTTTCTTT	CASSEQGRGTEAFF
NA	TRBV25-1	once	TRBJ2-6	TGTGCCAGCAGGGACACCTCCTCTGGGGCCAACGTCCTGACTTTC	CASRDTSSGANVLTF
NA	TRBV20-1	NA	TRBJ2-6	TGCAGTGCTAGTAAGGGGGTACCCCACTCTGGGGCCAACGTCCTGACTTTC	CSASKGVPHSGANVLTF
NA	TRBV28	NA	TRBJ2-7	TGTGCCAGCAGTTTACCCGGGACATCAAACTACGAGCAGTACTTC	CASSLPGTSNYEQYF
NA	TRBV3-1/TRBV3-2	NA	TRBJ1-6	TGTGCCAGCAGCCAAGAATACGGGAGCTCCTATAATTCACCCCTCCACTTT	CASSQEYGSSYNSPLHF
TRBD1	TRBV19	NA	TRBJ1-5	TGTGCCAGTAGTACAACAGGGGATCAGCCCCAGCATTTT	CASSTTGDQPQHF
NA	TRBV28	NA	TRBJ2-7	TGTGCCAGCAAAAGGTGGGGACTTGCATACGAGCAGTACTTC	CASKRWGLAYEQYF
NA	TRBV7-9	NA	TRBJ2-3	TGTGCCAGCAGCTTAACCGGTTTCACAGATACGCAGTATTTT	CASSLTGFTDTQYF
NA	TRBV30	NA	TRBJ2-1	TGTGCCTGGAGTGAACTAGGGGGGCAGTTCTTC	CAWSELGGQFF
TRBD1	TRBV7-8	NA	TRBJ2-5	TGTGCCAGCAGCTTGGTACAGGGGGCAGGGGAGACCCAGTACTTC	CASSLVQGAGETQYF
TRBD1	TRBV19	NA	TRBJ1-5	TGTGCCAGTAGTATAATACCCGGACAGGGGGCGAATCAGCCCCAGCATTTT	CASSIIPGQGANQPQHF
TRBD1	TRBV5-1	NA	TRBJ1-1	TGCGCCAGCAGCTTACCGGGACAGGGGGGAACTGAAGCTTTCTTT	CASSLPGQGGTEAFF
NA	TRBV9	NA	TRBJ2-1	TGTGCCAGCAGCGTAGGATTAGCGGATTCCTACAATGAGCAGTTCTTC	CASSVGLADSYNEQFF
TRBD1	TRBV5-1	NA	TRBJ1-1	TGCGCCAGCAGCCGGGACAGACACACTGAAGCTTTCTTT	CASSRDRHTEAFF
NA	TRBV19	NA	TRBJ2-5	TGTGCCAGTAGGCGGGCGGAGACCCAGTACTTC	CASRRAETQYF
NA	TRBV5-1	NA	TRBJ1-1	TGCGCCAGCAGCGTCACTATTAACACTGAAGCTTTCTTT	CASSVTINTEAFF
TRBD2	TRBV5-5	NA	TRBJ2-2	TGTGCCAGCAGCTACAGCGGGGGGGACACCGGGGAGCTGTTTTTT	CASSYSGGDTGELFF
TRBD1	TRBV2	NA	TRBJ1-1	TGTGCCAGCAGTGTAGAGGGGGCGGACACTGAAGCTTTCTTT	CASSVEGADTEAFF
NA	TRBV21-1	NA	TRBJ1-5	TGTGCCAGCACCCACACAGTCAATCAGCCCCAGCATTTT	CASTHTVNQPQHF
TRBD2	TRBV5-1	NA	TRBJ2-1	TGCGCCAGCAGCTTGGGGGGACTAGCGGTATACAATGAGCAGTTCTTC	CASSLGGLAVYNEQFF
TRBD2	TRBV12-5	NA	TRBJ2-1	TGTGCTAGTGGTCGGGCTAGCGGGGCCTACAATGAGCAGTTCTTC	CASGRASGAYNEQFF
NA	TRBV24-1	NA	TRBJ1-1	TGTGCCATCAGATCGACAGGAGCGAACACTGAAGCTTTCTTT	CAIRSTGANTEAFF
NA	TRBV9	NA	TRBJ2-7	TGTGCCAGCAGCGAGGGGGATAGTTCCGTCTACGAGCAGTACTTC	CASSEGDSSVYEQYF
NA	TRBV12-3/TRBV12-4	NA	TRBJ1-4	TGTGCCAGCAGCACCGCCGGGAGTGAGAAACTGTTTTTT	CASSTAGSEKLFF
NA	TRBV6-5	NA	TRBJ2-7	TGTGCCAGCAGTTACTCCGCGGGGCAGTACGAGCAGTACTTC	CASSYSAGQYEQYF
TRBD2	TRBV5-4	NA	TRBJ2-7	TGTGCCAGCAGCTCTGACACCGGGACTAGCCGTACCTACGAGCAGTACTTC	CASSSDTGTSRTYEQYF
NA	TRBV13	NA	TRBJ1-3	TGTGCCAGCCTGAGCTCCTTCTCTGGAAACACCATATATTTT	CASLSSFSGNTIYF
NA	TRBV7-3	NA	TRBJ2-5	TGTGCCAGCAGCCGAGGGGGTGGAGAGACCCAGTACTTC	CASSRGGGETQYF
NA	TRBV6-1	NA	TRBJ2-7	TGTGCCAGCAGTGAAGCGCGGACAGCTCTACGAGGGCAGTACTTC	CASSEARTALRGQYF
TRBD1	TRBV29-1	NA	TRBJ1-5	TGCAGCGCCGCACAGGGGACGTATCAGCCCCAGCATTTT	CSAAQGTYQPQHF
NA	TRBV19	NA	TRBJ2-1	TGTGCCAGTAACCTCAGGGGAGGGCGTGATGAGCAGTTCTTC	CASNLRGGRDEQFF
TRBD2	TRBV7-9	NA	TRBJ2-7	TGTGCCAGCAGCTACAGCCCTTGGGCGGGAGCAGGCTACGAGCAGTACTTC	CASSYSPWAGAGYEQYF
NA	TRBV5-1	NA	TRBJ1-6	TGCGCCAGCAGCTCGGGGGGACCTGAGGGTTCACCCCTCCACTTT	CASSSGGPEGSPLHF
TRBD1	TRBV3-1/TRBV3-2	NA	TRBJ1-5	TGTGCCAGCAGCCAACACGACAGGGGCTGGGGACAGCCCCAGCATTTT	CASSQHDRGWGQPQHF
NA	TRBV15	few	TRBJ2-3	TGTGCCACCAGCAGAGACGCAGGGGCAGATACGCAGTATTTT	CATSRDAGADTQYF
TRBD1	TRBV30	NA	TRBJ1-5	TGTGCCTGGAAGGGACAGGGGGATCAGCCCCAGCATTTT	CAWKGQGDQPQHF
TRBD1	TRBV6-1	NA	TRBJ2-3	TGTGCCAGCAGTGAGACAGGGGGCACAGATACGCAGTATTTT	CASSETGGTDTQYF
TRBD1	TRBV7-9	once	TRBJ1-1	TGTGCCAGCAGGGGGGGACAGATGAACACTGAAGCTTTCTTT	CASRGGQMNTEAFF
TRBD2	TRBV7-2	NA	TRBJ2-1	TGTGCCAGCAGCCGCACTAGCGGGGCCTACAATGAGCAGTTCTTC	CASSRTSGAYNEQFF
NA	TRBV10-3	once	TRBJ2-5	TGTGCCACCGGGGTTAGCTCGGTTGGGGAGACCCAGTACTTC	CATGVSSVGETQYF
TRBD1	TRBV6-5	NA	TRBJ1-6	TGTGCCAGCAGTTATCAGACAGGGAGGAATTCACCCCTCCACTTT	CASSYQTGRNSPLHF
TRBD1	TRBV5-4	once	TRBJ1-1	TGTGCCAGCAGCACCCCACAGGGGGGGAACACTGAAGCTTTCTTT	CASSTPQGGNTEAFF
NA	TRBV6-1	NA	TRBJ1-2	TGTGCCAGCAGGGAAACCGGGACACCCGTCAACTATGGCTACACCTTC	CASRETGTPVNYGYTF
NA	TRBV24-1	NA	TRBJ2-3	TGTGCCACCAGCCCGGCGGGGCCGGGGACCGATACGCAGTATTTT	CATSPAGPGTDTQYF
TRBD1	TRBV28	once	TRBJ1-1	TGTGCCAGCAGTCAACTTTATAATAGACAGGGAGAGAACACTGAAGCTTTCTTT	CASSQLYNRQGENTEAFF
TRBD1	TRBV9	NA	TRBJ1-5	TGTGCCAGCAGCGCAGGGACAGGGGGCCAGCCCCAGCATTTT	CASSAGTGGQPQHF
NA	TRBV7-9	NA	TRBJ2-7	TGTGCCAGCAGCTTAGTGGCCCCGGAGCAGTACTTC	CASSLVAPEQYF